Listed below are T cell receptor beta chains from one sample, sequenced in a study of shared clonotypes between healthy human individuals. Repertoires were generated with immunoSEQ multiplex PCR, while TCRdb's copy carries only in-frame clones and drops some. Found here are some 2.3 million clones, just over 90% of them singletons; the top ten hold roughly 0.36%. Sequenced input: naive CD4+ T cells from PBMCs. The receptors originated from a man younger than 35 in good health. Some clones in this sample may be carry-over from other donors' samples. The CDR3 runs from the conserved cysteine through the conserved F or W. Fields, in order: clone size, CDR3 length, D gene, V gene, J gene, CDR3 protein, CDR3 DNA. D genes are given only for firm matches. Size values are once, few and many counts, or a class for expanded clones, and some rows have none.

size: -
length: 13
D: -
V: TRBV28
J: TRBJ1-2
CDR3: CASSFPGQYGYTF
DNA: TGTGCCAGCAGTTTCCCCGGACAGTACGGCTACACCTTC

size: -
length: 15
D: -
V: TRBV18
J: TRBJ1-3
CDR3: CASSPGGFSGNTIYF
DNA: TGTGCCAGCTCACCGGGAGGCTTCTCTGGAAACACCATATATTTT

size: -
length: 16
D: -
V: TRBV7-6
J: TRBJ2-7
CDR3: CASSLGGGRVTYEQYF
DNA: TGTGCCAGCAGCTTAGGAGGGGGGAGGGTCACCTACGAGCAGTACTTC

size: -
length: 13
D: -
V: TRBV11-1
J: TRBJ1-1
CDR3: CASSFGAAERAFF
DNA: TGTGCCAGCAGCTTTGGGGCAGCCGAGCGGGCTTTCTTT

size: -
length: 15
D: TRBD1
V: TRBV6-5
J: TRBJ2-2
CDR3: CASRTGGPDTGELFF
DNA: TGTGCCAGCAGGACAGGGGGCCCCGACACCGGGGAGCTGTTTTTT

size: -
length: 16
D: -
V: TRBV7-2
J: TRBJ1-2
CDR3: CASSLEGRTPSYGYTF
DNA: TGTGCCAGCAGCTTAGAAGGCAGGACTCCCTCTTATGGCTACACCTTC

size: once
length: 14
D: -
V: TRBV7-9
J: TRBJ2-7
CDR3: CASSLGGVDYEQYF
DNA: TGTGCCAGCAGCTTAGGGGGGGTGGACTACGAGCAGTACTTC

size: -
length: 15
D: TRBD1
V: TRBV27
J: TRBJ2-7
CDR3: CASSLPGQGAGEQYF
DNA: TGTGCCAGCAGTTTACCGGGACAGGGGGCGGGCGAGCAGTACTTC

size: -
length: 15
D: TRBD2
V: TRBV27
J: TRBJ2-7
CDR3: CASSRKREGLYEQYF
DNA: TGTGCCAGCAGTCGCAAGCGGGAGGGCCTGTACGAGCAGTACTTC

size: -
length: 14
D: -
V: TRBV19
J: TRBJ1-5
CDR3: CASSNREFNQPQHF
DNA: TGTGCCAGTAGTAACAGGGAATTTAATCAGCCCCAGCATTTT

size: -
length: 14
D: TRBD1
V: TRBV10-3
J: TRBJ1-1
CDR3: CAIRGTGGGTEAFF
DNA: TGTGCCATCAGGGGGACAGGGGGCGGCACTGAAGCTTTCTTT

size: -
length: 12
D: -
V: TRBV4-1
J: TRBJ2-1
CDR3: CASSWSYNEQFF
DNA: TGCGCCAGCAGTTGGTCGTACAATGAGCAGTTCTTC

size: -
length: 16
D: -
V: TRBV9
J: TRBJ2-1
CDR3: CASSPRLGGRWDEQFF
DNA: TGTGCCAGCAGCCCACGATTGGGGGGGCGGTGGGATGAGCAGTTCTTC

size: -
length: 15
D: TRBD1
V: TRBV18
J: TRBJ1-5
CDR3: CASSPAGQRDQPQHF
DNA: TGTGCCAGCTCCCCTGCGGGACAGCGAGATCAGCCCCAGCATTTT

size: -
length: 17
D: -
V: TRBV9
J: TRBJ2-5
CDR3: CASSAGVTGPERETQYF
DNA: TGTGCCAGCAGCGCGGGGGTGACAGGGCCGGAACGAGAGACCCAGTACTTC

size: -
length: 14
D: TRBD1
V: TRBV15
J: TRBJ2-4
CDR3: CATSRDRTGSIQYF
DNA: TGTGCCACCAGCAGAGATCGGACAGGGAGCATTCAGTACTTC

size: -
length: 16
D: TRBD2
V: TRBV2
J: TRBJ2-2
CDR3: CASSAVGGGNTGELFF
DNA: TGTGCCAGCAGTGCGGTTGGCGGGGGGAACACCGGGGAGCTGTTTTTT

size: -
length: 14
D: -
V: TRBV7-3
J: TRBJ2-2
CDR3: CASSLYPGAGELFF
DNA: TGTGCCAGCAGCTTATACCCGGGGGCCGGGGAGCTGTTTTTT

size: -
length: 15
D: TRBD1
V: TRBV11-3
J: TRBJ2-3
CDR3: CASSYGQGSTDTQYF
DNA: TGTGCCAGCAGCTACGGACAGGGGAGCACAGATACGCAGTATTTT

size: -
length: 14
D: TRBD2
V: TRBV28
J: TRBJ2-3
CDR3: CASSTAGPPDTQYF
DNA: TGTGCCAGCAGTACAGCGGGACCCCCAGATACGCAGTATTTT

size: -
length: 14
D: -
V: TRBV10-3
J: TRBJ2-7
CDR3: CAISVTDGPYEQYF
DNA: TGTGCCATCAGTGTCACGGACGGGCCCTACGAGCAGTACTTC

size: -
length: 13
D: TRBD1
V: TRBV29-1
J: TRBJ2-7
CDR3: CSVGQGDRVEQYF
DNA: TGCAGCGTTGGTCAGGGGGACAGGGTCGAGCAGTACTTC

size: -
length: 14
D: -
V: TRBV7-3
J: TRBJ2-3
CDR3: CASSLMDNTDTQYF
DNA: TGTGCCAGCAGCTTAATGGACAACACAGATACGCAGTATTTT

size: -
length: 12
D: -
V: TRBV19
J: TRBJ1-2
CDR3: CASSISGGGYTF
DNA: TGTGCCAGTAGTATATCTGGTGGAGGCTACACCTTC

size: once
length: 16
D: TRBD2
V: TRBV14
J: TRBJ2-3
CDR3: CASSPGLAGGGDTQYF
DNA: TGTGCCAGCAGCCCAGGACTAGCGGGAGGTGGGGATACGCAGTATTTT

size: -
length: 15
D: TRBD2
V: TRBV28
J: TRBJ2-7
CDR3: CASSFWTSGSYEQYF
DNA: TGTGCCAGCAGTTTCTGGACTAGCGGTTCCTACGAGCAGTACTTC

size: -
length: 13
D: TRBD1
V: TRBV5-4
J: TRBJ1-1
CDR3: CASSAQGTPEAFF
DNA: TGTGCCAGCAGCGCACAGGGGACCCCTGAAGCTTTCTTT

size: -
length: 12
D: -
V: TRBV2
J: TRBJ2-7
CDR3: CASSAGYDEQYF
DNA: TGTGCCAGCAGTGCGGGGTATGACGAGCAGTACTTC

size: -
length: 15
D: -
V: TRBV5-1
J: TRBJ2-1
CDR3: CASSPTVVLANEQFF
DNA: TGCGCCAGCAGCCCCACCGTCGTACTAGCTAATGAGCAGTTCTTC

size: once
length: 15
D: TRBD1
V: TRBV5-1
J: TRBJ2-2
CDR3: CASTMTGGNTGELFF
DNA: TGCGCCAGCACCATGACAGGGGGGAACACCGGGGAGCTGTTTTTT

size: -
length: 15
D: TRBD1
V: TRBV14
J: TRBJ2-3
CDR3: CASSQGTGQGDTQYF
DNA: TGTGCCAGCAGCCAAGGGACAGGGCAGGGAGATACGCAGTATTTT

size: -
length: 13
D: -
V: TRBV7-6
J: TRBJ2-5
CDR3: CASSSPGIETQYF
DNA: TGTGCCAGCAGTTCCCCGGGGATCGAGACCCAGTACTTC

size: -
length: 15
D: TRBD2
V: TRBV7-9
J: TRBJ2-5
CDR3: CASSLAVAGVETQYF
DNA: TGTGCCAGCAGCTTAGCGGTAGCGGGAGTAGAGACCCAGTACTTC

size: -
length: 10
D: -
V: TRBV20-1
J: TRBJ2-7
CDR3: CSATAGEQYF
DNA: TGCAGTGCTACGGCGGGGGAGCAGTACTTC

size: -
length: 15
D: TRBD1
V: TRBV5-4
J: TRBJ2-2
CDR3: CASSLATGLSGELFF
DNA: TGTGCCAGCAGCTTGGCGACAGGGTTGAGCGGGGAGCTGTTTTTT

size: -
length: 14
D: TRBD1
V: TRBV7-3
J: TRBJ1-1
CDR3: CASSSGQGSTEAFF
DNA: TGTGCCAGCAGCTCAGGACAGGGATCCACTGAAGCTTTCTTT

size: -
length: 13
D: -
V: TRBV6-6
J: TRBJ1-1
CDR3: CASSHVSVAEAFF
DNA: TGTGCCAGCAGTCACGTATCAGTTGCTGAAGCTTTCTTT

size: -
length: 16
D: -
V: TRBV14
J: TRBJ2-7
CDR3: CASSQFTRTGNYEQYF
DNA: TGTGCCAGCAGCCAATTCACAAGAACCGGGAACTACGAGCAGTACTTC

size: once
length: 17
D: -
V: TRBV18
J: TRBJ2-3
CDR3: CASSPQEIGRGTDTQYF
DNA: TGTGCCAGCTCACCACAGGAGATCGGGAGAGGCACAGATACGCAGTATTTT

size: -
length: 14
D: -
V: TRBV28
J: TRBJ2-5
CDR3: CASTLVGHQETQYF
DNA: TGTGCCAGCACCTTAGTGGGGCACCAAGAGACCCAGTACTTC

size: -
length: 16
D: -
V: TRBV5-1
J: TRBJ1-4
CDR3: CASSLARGGANEKLFF
DNA: TGCGCCAGCAGCTTGGCCCGGGGAGGCGCTAATGAAAAACTGTTTTTT

size: -
length: 14
D: -
V: TRBV4-2
J: TRBJ2-7
CDR3: CASSQVGRAYEQYF
DNA: TGTGCCAGCAGCCAAGTCGGCAGGGCCTACGAGCAGTACTTC

size: -
length: 14
D: -
V: TRBV6-6
J: TRBJ1-2
CDR3: CASSSTGRTLGYTF
DNA: TGTGCCAGCAGTTCCACGGGACGGACCCTAGGCTACACCTTC

size: -
length: 13
D: -
V: TRBV19
J: TRBJ1-1
CDR3: CASSIRALSEAFF
DNA: TGTGCCAGTAGTATTAGGGCTCTCTCTGAAGCTTTCTTT

size: -
length: 14
D: -
V: TRBV9
J: TRBJ2-1
CDR3: CASSVEGSYNEQFF
DNA: TGTGCCAGCAGCGTTGAGGGCTCCTACAATGAGCAGTTCTTC

size: -
length: 13
D: TRBD1
V: TRBV27
J: TRBJ1-2
CDR3: CASSYTGDYGYTF
DNA: TGTGCCAGCAGTTATACAGGGGACTATGGCTACACCTTC

size: -
length: 16
D: TRBD1
V: TRBV28
J: TRBJ2-7
CDR3: CASSLLAGQGTYEQYF
DNA: TGTGCCAGCAGTTTATTGGCGGGACAGGGCACCTACGAGCAGTACTTC

size: -
length: 14
D: TRBD1
V: TRBV7-2
J: TRBJ1-1
CDR3: CASSLAQGGTEAFF
DNA: TGTGCCAGCAGCTTAGCTCAGGGGGGCACTGAAGCTTTCTTT

size: -
length: 15
D: -
V: TRBV19
J: TRBJ2-1
CDR3: CASRRAVSSYNEQFF
DNA: TGTGCCAGTAGGAGAGCCGTTAGCTCCTACAATGAGCAGTTCTTC

size: few
length: 12
D: -
V: TRBV2
J: TRBJ1-1
CDR3: CASSIATTEAFF
DNA: TGTGCCAGCAGTATAGCGACAACTGAAGCTTTCTTT